This T cell receptor (beta chain) derives from a study of technical replicates of blood from several donors. Method: immunoSEQ multiplex PCR; TCRdb's copy keeps in-frame clones and lacks some. The sample has roughly 66,000 clones; 75% to 90% are singletons. With V trimmed by 0 bases and J by 2 bases, 9 bases remained unmatched. The length of the CDR3 is 18 residues. CDR1 GTSNPN and CDR2 SVGIG come from the germline V gene (reference sequence). The sequencing sample was made of PBMCs. The sequence was obtained from a human donor in good health. Some clones in this sample may be carry-over from other donors' samples. The chain recombines TRBV30 with TRBJ2-3; 12 bases are shared with TRBD2. CDR3 sequence: CAWSVGLAGSWVTDTQYF. As DNA, the CDR3 is TGTGCCTGGAGTGTAGGACTAGCGGGAAGTTGGGTCACAGATACGCAGTATTTT.